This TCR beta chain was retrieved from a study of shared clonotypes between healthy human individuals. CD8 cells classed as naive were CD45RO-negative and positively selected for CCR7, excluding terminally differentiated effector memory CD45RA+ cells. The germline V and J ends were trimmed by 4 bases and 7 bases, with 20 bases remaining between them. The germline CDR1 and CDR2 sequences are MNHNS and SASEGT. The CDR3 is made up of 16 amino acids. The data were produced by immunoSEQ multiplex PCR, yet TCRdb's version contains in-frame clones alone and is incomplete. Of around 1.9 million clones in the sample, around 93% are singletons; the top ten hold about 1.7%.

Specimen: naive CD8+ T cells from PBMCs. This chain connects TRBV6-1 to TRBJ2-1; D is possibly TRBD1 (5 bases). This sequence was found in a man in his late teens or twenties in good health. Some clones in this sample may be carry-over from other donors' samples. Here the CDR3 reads CASSGRIWGAGNEQFF. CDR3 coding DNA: TGTGCCAGCAGTGGCCGAATTTGGGGCGCCGGGAATGAGCAGTTCTTC.